This is a list of T cell receptor beta chains from one sample in a study of blood T cell repertoires in COVID-19. Only in-frame clones appear in the TCRdb table, and some are missing; sequencing was by immunoSEQ multiplex PCR. The data hold roughly 75,000 clones, with 80% to 90% observed a single time. The material sequenced was peripheral blood. These TCRs come from a man at least 80 years old with COVID-19, enrolled during active disease. Both conserved end residues are part of each CDR3. The D gene is left open where the match is weak. Only part of the rows carry a size: once, few, many, or a class if the clone is expanded.

V gene: TRBV7-9; D gene: .; clone size: .; J gene: TRBJ1-2; CDR3 DNA: TGTGCCAGCAGTGAACGGGACAAAACAGGTGGCTACACCTTC; CDR3 protein: CASSERDKTGGYTF
V gene: TRBV11-3; D gene: TRBD1; clone size: .; J gene: TRBJ1-3; CDR3 DNA: TGTGCCAGCAGCATGGACAGGGGGCCCTCTGGAAACACCATATATTTT; CDR3 protein: CASSMDRGPSGNTIYF
V gene: TRBV6-2/TRBV6-3; D gene: .; clone size: .; J gene: TRBJ1-1; CDR3 DNA: TGTGCCAGCAGTTACACGGCGGGGAACACTGAAGCTTTCTTT; CDR3 protein: CASSYTAGNTEAFF
V gene: TRBV3-1/TRBV3-2; D gene: TRBD1; clone size: once; J gene: TRBJ1-1; CDR3 DNA: TGTGCCAGCAGCAGGGGGACAGGGGTCACTGAAGCTTTCTTT; CDR3 protein: CASSRGTGVTEAFF
V gene: TRBV28; D gene: .; clone size: .; J gene: TRBJ2-5; CDR3 DNA: TGTGCCAGCAGTTTGGACACATTCCAAGAGACCCAGTACTTC; CDR3 protein: CASSLDTFQETQYF
V gene: TRBV7-2; D gene: .; clone size: .; J gene: TRBJ2-7; CDR3 DNA: TGTGCCAGCAGCTTAGAAGCGTCCTCCTACGAGCAGTACTTC; CDR3 protein: CASSLEASSYEQYF
V gene: TRBV6-5; D gene: TRBD1; clone size: .; J gene: TRBJ2-1; CDR3 DNA: TGTGCCAGCAGCGGGGGACAGGTCAATGAGCAGTTCTTC; CDR3 protein: CASSGGQVNEQFF
V gene: TRBV25-1; D gene: .; clone size: .; J gene: TRBJ1-2; CDR3 DNA: TGTGCCAGCAGTGAACTCAGGGGCGACTATGGCTACACCTTC; CDR3 protein: CASSELRGDYGYTF
V gene: TRBV19; D gene: TRBD1; clone size: .; J gene: TRBJ1-5; CDR3 DNA: TGTGCCAGTAGTATTGGGTCAGGGGGCAAGAGCAATCAGCCCCAGCATTTT; CDR3 protein: CASSIGSGGKSNQPQHF
V gene: TRBV7-3; D gene: .; clone size: .; J gene: TRBJ2-5; CDR3 DNA: TGTGCCAGCAGCCCCGGCACCGCAGGGTTGGCAGAGACCCAGTACTTC; CDR3 protein: CASSPGTAGLAETQYF